The entry below describes one T cell receptor beta chain. Antigen unknown. Naive CD8+ T cells had a CD45RO-CCR7+CD27+CD95- phenotype. These data originate in a study of CXCR3-negative and CXCR3-positive naive CD8 T cells. Whole-study results and caveats: Researchers report that CXCR3-positive naive cells carry more hydrophobic TRB CDR3s than CXCR3-negative naive cells. Unlike memory cells, which differed, naive CXCR3-negative and CXCR3-positive cells had similar TRBV-TRBJ usage. Diversity was high in both naive subsets and much lower in memory cells.

The CDR3 loop spans 14 amino acids. Germline CDR1 MNHEY, CDR2 SVGAGI. UMI-labeled 5' RACE yielded the TRB cDNA libraries. After re-calling the 5' RACE reads, TCRdb lists one entry per CDR3 protein, DNA absent. The sample table includes around 160,000 distinct CDR3 sequences. The chain employs TRBV6-5 and TRBJ1-1; without DNA, the TCRdb call of TRBD1 cannot be checked. Source material: naive CXCR3+ CD8+ T cells from blood. Indicated subset: CD45RO-CCR7+CD27+CD95- naive CD8+ T cells expressing CXCR3 (TNR3+). The source is a human donor in good health. Some clones in this sample may be carry-over from other donors' samples. The CDR3 spells CASNADRLNTEAFF.